The clone carrying this T cell receptor beta chain was seen only a few times. TCRdb analysed the RACE reads with MiXCR anew, one entry per CDR3 protein. The table records a few hundred thousand distinct CDR3 sequences, 6% to 7% of them present only once. The data originate from a study of human T cells and chemical hapten exposure. Indicated time point: patch test 2, 6 weeks after DPC sensitization. The treatment here: therapeutic diphenylcyclopropenone sensitization with weekly scalp DPC. Trimming shortened V by 4 bases and J by 6 bases, and 18 bases separated the two germline ends. This CDR3 has 15 amino acids.

This receptor was identified in a young woman with alopecia areata. Some clones in this sample may be carry-over from other donors' samples. The V gene is TRBV12-3 or TRBV12-4, the J gene TRBJ1-2, with D perhaps TRBD1 (6 bases). Sequencing was performed on whole blood, taken in connection with sensitization to the hapten diphenylcyclopropenone (DPC). DNA of the CDR3: TGTGCCAGCAGTTCCTCCGCCACGGGGGCCCATGGCTACACCTTC. Translated: CASSSSATGAHGYTF.